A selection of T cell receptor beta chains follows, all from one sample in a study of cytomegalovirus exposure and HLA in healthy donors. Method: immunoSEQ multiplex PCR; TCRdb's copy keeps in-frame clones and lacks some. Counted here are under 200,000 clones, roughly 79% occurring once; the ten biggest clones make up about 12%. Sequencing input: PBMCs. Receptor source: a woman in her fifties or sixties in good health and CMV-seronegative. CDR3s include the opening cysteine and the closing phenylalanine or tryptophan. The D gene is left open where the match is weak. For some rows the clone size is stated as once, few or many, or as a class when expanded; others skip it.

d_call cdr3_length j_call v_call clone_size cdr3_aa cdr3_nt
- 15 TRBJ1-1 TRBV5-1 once CASSLKWTGNTEAFF TGCGCCAGCAGCTTGAAGTGGACGGGAAACACTGAAGCTTTCTTT
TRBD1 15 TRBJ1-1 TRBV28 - CASSLEDRLNTEAFF TGTGCCAGCAGTTTAGAGGACAGGTTGAACACTGAAGCTTTCTTT
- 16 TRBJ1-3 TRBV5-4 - CASSLSGGFSGNTIYF TGTGCCAGCAGCCTCTCCGGCGGGTTCTCTGGAAACACCATATATTTT
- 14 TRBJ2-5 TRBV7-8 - CASSSHAVQETQYF TGTGCCAGCAGCTCCCATGCGGTGCAAGAGACCCAGTACTTC
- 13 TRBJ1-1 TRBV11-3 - CASSHRKNTEAFF TGTGCCAGCAGTCACAGAAAGAACACTGAAGCTTTCTTT
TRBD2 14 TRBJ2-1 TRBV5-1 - CASSIAAGELEQFF TGCGCCAGCAGCATAGCGGCGGGAGAACTTGAGCAGTTCTTC
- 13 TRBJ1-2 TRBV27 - CASSLSGAGGYTF TGTGCCAGCAGTTTATCAGGGGCCGGTGGCTACACCTTC
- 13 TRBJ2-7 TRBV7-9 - CASSFPGISEQYF TGTGCCAGCAGCTTCCCGGGGATCTCCGAGCAGTACTTC
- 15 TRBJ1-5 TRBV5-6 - CASSLWARENQPQHF TGTGCCAGCAGCTTGTGGGCAAGGGAGAATCAGCCCCAGCATTTT
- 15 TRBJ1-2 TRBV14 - CASSQDAGLYYGYTF TGTGCCAGCAGCCAAGATGCAGGGTTATACTATGGCTACACCTTC
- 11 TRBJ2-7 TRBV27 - CASSSAYEQYF TGTGCCAGCAGTTCAGCCTACGAGCAGTACTTC
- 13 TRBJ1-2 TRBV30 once CAWSRELSYGYTF TGTGCCTGGAGTCGGGAACTTAGCTATGGCTACACCTTC
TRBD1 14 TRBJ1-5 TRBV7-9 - CASSLGDRGPPQHF TGTGCCAGCAGCTTAGGGGACAGGGGGCCGCCCCAGCATTTT
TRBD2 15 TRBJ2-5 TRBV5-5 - CASSAGTSGEATQYF TGTGCCAGCAGCGCGGGGACTAGCGGGGAAGCAACCCAGTACTTC
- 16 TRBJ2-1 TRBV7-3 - CASSLSSYGRTMMQFF TGTGCCAGCAGCTTAAGTAGCTATGGCAGGACAATGATGCAGTTCTTC
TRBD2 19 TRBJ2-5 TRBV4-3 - CASSQWGTFGGGGEETQYF TGCGCCAGCAGCCAATGGGGCACTTTCGGGGGGGGAGGCGAAGAGACCCAGTACTTC
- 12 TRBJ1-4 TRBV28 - CASSLAGEKLFF TGTGCCAGCAGTCTGGCGGGGGAAAAACTGTTTTTT
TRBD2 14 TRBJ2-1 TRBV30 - CAWSVLAGYNEQFF TGTGCCTGGAGTGTACTAGCGGGTTACAATGAGCAGTTCTTC
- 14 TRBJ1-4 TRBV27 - CASSSLGSQEKLFF TGTGCCAGCAGTTCTCTAGGAAGTCAGGAAAAACTGTTTTTT
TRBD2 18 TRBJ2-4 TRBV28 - CASSLSGLAGVGKNIQYF TGTGCCAGCAGTTTATCGGGACTAGCGGGAGTGGGCAAAAACATTCAGTACTTC
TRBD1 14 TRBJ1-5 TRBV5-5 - CATGKTGENQPQHF TGTGCCACCGGGAAGACAGGGGAAAATCAGCCCCAGCATTTT
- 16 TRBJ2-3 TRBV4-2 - CASSHRQASSTDTQYF TGTGCCAGCAGCCATCGACAGGCGTCTAGCACAGATACGCAGTATTTT
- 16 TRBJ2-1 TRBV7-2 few CASSSRAGWSYNEQFF TGTGCCAGCAGCTCCCGGGCAGGGTGGTCCTACAATGAGCAGTTCTTC
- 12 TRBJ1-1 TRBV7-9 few CSSGITEFEAFF TGTTCCAGCGGTATTACTGAGTTTGAAGCTTTCTTT
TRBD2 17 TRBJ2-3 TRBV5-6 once CASSLRTSGGAADTQYF TGTGCCAGCAGCTTGCGGACTAGCGGGGGGGCAGCAGATACGCAGTATTTT
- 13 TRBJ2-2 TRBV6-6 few CASSLAGPGELFF TGTGCCAGCAGTCTAGCCGGCCCCGGGGAGCTGTTTTTT
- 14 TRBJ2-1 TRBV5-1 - CASSLVQGFNEQFF TGCGCCAGCAGCTTGGTCCAGGGCTTCAATGAGCAGTTCTTC
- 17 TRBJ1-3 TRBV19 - CASSPHRIYFSGNTIYF TGTGCCAGTAGTCCACACAGGATATATTTCTCTGGAAACACCATATATTTT
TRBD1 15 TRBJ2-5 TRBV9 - CASSGGGQGQETQYF TGTGCCAGCAGCGGTGGAGGACAGGGACAAGAGACCCAGTACTTC
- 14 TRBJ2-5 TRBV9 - CASSVRQVGETQYF TGTGCCAGCAGCGTACGACAGGTAGGAGAGACCCAGTACTTC
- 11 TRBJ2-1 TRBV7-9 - CAIRGYNEQFF TGTGCCATTAGGGGCTACAATGAGCAGTTCTTC
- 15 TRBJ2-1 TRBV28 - CASSPPLARYNEQFF TGTGCCAGCTCCCCTCCGCTAGCGAGATACAATGAGCAGTTCTTC
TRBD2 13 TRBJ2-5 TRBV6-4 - CASSQLAGETQYF TGTGCCAGCAGTCAACTAGCGGGGGAGACCCAGTACTTC
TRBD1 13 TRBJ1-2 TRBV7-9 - CASSLGQGYGYTF TGTGCCAGCAGCCTCGGACAGGGCTATGGCTACACCTTC
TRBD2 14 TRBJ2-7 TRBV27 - CASRSLAGGWWQYF TGTGCCAGCAGGTCCCTAGCGGGAGGATGGTGGCAGTACTTC
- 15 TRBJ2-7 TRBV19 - CASTPGMGYSYEQYF TGTGCCAGCACCCCAGGGATGGGTTACTCCTACGAGCAGTACTTC
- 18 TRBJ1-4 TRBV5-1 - CASSLDPSTGTTNEKLFF TGCGCCAGCAGCTTGGATCCTTCTACAGGGACAACTAATGAAAAACTGTTTTTT
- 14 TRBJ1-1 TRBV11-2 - CASSQEHQNTEAFF TGTGCCAGCAGCCAAGAACACCAGAACACTGAAGCTTTCTTT
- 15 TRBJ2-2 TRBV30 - CAWTILATNTGELFF TGTGCCTGGACAATCCTAGCGACGAACACCGGGGAGCTGTTTTTT
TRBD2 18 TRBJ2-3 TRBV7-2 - CASSLYGTSGSGADTQYF TGTGCCAGCAGCTTGTACGGGACTAGCGGGAGCGGAGCAGATACGCAGTATTTT